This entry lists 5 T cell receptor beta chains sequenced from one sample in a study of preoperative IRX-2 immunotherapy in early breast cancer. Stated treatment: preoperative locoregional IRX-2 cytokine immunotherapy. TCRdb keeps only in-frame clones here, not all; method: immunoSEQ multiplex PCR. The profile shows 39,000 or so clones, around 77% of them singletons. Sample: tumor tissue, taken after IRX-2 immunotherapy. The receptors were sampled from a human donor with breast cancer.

As DNA, the CDR3 is TGTGCCATCAGTGAGTCGTATGAGCGGGAGACCCAGTACTTC. Encoded protein: CAISESYERETQYF. The V call is TRBV10-3, the J call TRBJ2-5; D possibly corresponds to TRBD2 (5 bases). Trimming pared 0 bases from V and 5 bases from J, leaving 10 bases between. CDR1 is ENHRY and CDR2 is SYGVKD in the germline V gene. The CDR3 extends over 14 amino acids.

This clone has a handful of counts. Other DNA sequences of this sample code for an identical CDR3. CDR3: CATSRDSGSGANVLTF. Written as DNA, the CDR3 is TGTGCCACCAGCAGAGATTCCGGCTCTGGGGCCAACGTCCTGACTTTC. This chain uses TRBV15 with TRBJ2-6; D remains unclear. This CDR3 contains 16 residues. Germline V CDR1 and CDR2: LNHNV, YYDKDF (reference sequence). Trimming took 0 bases from V and 0 from J, leaving 6 bases between them.

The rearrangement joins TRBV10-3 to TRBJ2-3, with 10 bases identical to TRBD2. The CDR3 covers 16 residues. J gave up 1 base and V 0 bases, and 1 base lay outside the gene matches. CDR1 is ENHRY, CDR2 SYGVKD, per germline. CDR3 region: CAISESGTSGTDTQYF. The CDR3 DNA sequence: TGTGCCATCAGTGAGTCGGGGACTAGCGGCACAGATACGCAGTATTTT.

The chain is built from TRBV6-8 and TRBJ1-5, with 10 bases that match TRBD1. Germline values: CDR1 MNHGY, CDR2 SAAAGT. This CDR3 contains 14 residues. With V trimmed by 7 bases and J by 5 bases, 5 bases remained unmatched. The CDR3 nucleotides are TGTGCCAGCAAGACAGGGGGCACGGATCAGCCCCAGCATTTT. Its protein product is CASKTGGTDQPQHF.

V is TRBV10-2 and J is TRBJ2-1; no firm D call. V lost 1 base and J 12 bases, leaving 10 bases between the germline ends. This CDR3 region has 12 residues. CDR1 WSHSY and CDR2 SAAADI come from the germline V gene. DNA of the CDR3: TGCGCCAGCAGTGAGTACGCCGGGCGGCAGTTCTTC. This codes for CASSEYAGRQFF.